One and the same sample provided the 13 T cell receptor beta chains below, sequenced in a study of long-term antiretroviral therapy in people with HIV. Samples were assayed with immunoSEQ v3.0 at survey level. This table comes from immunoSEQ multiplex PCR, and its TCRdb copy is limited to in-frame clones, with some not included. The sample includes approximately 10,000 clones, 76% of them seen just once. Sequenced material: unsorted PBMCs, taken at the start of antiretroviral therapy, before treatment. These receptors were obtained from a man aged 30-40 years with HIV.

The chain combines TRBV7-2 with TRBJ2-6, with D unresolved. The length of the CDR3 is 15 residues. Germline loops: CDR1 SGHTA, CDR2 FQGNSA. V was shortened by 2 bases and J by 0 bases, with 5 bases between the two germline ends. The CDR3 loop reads CASSLSGSGANVLTF. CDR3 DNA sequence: TGTGCCAGCAGCTTATCTGGCTCTGGGGCCAACGTCCTGACTTTC.

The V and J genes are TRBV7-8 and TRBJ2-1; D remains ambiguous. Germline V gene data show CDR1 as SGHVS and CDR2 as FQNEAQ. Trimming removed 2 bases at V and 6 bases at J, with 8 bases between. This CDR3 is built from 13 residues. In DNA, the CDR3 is TGTGCCAGCAGCTTATGGGTAGGCAATGAGCAGTTCTTC. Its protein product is CASSLWVGNEQFF.

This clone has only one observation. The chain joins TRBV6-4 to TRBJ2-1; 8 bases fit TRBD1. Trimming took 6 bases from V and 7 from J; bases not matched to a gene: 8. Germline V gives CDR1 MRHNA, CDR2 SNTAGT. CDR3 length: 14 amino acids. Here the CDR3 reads CASSPAQGANEQFF. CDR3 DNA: TGTGCCAGCAGCCCTGCTCAGGGGGCGAATGAGCAGTTCTTC.

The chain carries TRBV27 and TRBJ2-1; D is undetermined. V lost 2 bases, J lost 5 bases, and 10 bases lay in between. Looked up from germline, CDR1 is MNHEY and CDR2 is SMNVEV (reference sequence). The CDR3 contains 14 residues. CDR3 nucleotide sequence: TGTGCCAGCAGTTTAGGGCTAACCCACAATGAGCAGTTCTTC. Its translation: CASSLGLTHNEQFF.

Here the CDR3 DNA reads TGTGCCAGCAGTGAAGTGCCCTCAGATACGCAGTATTTT. Its protein product is CASSEVPSDTQYF. The chain is built from TRBV6-1 and TRBJ2-3, with unresolved D. The CDR3 has 13 residues. V was clipped by 1 base and J by 4 bases, with 6 bases between them. From germline, CDR1 is MNHNS and CDR2 SASEGT.

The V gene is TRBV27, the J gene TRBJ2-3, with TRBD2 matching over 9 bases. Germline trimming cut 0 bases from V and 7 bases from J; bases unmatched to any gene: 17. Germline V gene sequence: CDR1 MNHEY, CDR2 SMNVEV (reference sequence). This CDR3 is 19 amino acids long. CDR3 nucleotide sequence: TGTGCCAGCAGTTTATCGGGAAACCCAATAGCGGGAGATAGGTATACGCAGTATTTT. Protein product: CASSLSGNPIAGDRYTQYF.

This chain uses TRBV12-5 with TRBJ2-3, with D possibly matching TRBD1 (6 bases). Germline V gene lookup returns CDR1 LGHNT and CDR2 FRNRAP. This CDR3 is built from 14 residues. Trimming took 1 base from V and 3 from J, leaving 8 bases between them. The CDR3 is CASGLDRVTDTQYF. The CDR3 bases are TGTGCTAGTGGTTTGGACAGGGTTACAGATACGCAGTATTTT.

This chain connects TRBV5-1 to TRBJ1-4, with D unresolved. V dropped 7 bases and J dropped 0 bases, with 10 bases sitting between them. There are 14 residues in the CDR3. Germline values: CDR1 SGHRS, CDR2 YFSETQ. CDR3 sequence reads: CASAVSATNEKLFF. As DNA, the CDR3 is TGCGCCAGCGCGGTGTCTGCAACTAATGAAAAACTGTTTTTT.

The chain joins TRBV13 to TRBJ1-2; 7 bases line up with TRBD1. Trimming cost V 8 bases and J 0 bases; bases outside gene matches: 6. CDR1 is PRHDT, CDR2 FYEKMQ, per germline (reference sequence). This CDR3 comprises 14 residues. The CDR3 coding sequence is TGTGCCAGCGGGACAGATACAGCTAACTATGGCTACACCTTC. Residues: CASGTDTANYGYTF.

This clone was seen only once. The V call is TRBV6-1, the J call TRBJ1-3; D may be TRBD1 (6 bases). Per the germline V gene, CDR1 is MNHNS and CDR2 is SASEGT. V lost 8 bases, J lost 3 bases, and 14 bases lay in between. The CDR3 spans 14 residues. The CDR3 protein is CASALTGIGNTIYF. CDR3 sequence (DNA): TGTGCCAGCGCCCTAACAGGGATTGGAAACACCATATATTTT.

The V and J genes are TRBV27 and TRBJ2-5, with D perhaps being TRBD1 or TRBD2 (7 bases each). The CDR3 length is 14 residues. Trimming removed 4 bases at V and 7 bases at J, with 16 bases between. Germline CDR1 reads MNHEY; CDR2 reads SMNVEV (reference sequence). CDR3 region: CASSSEAGGGTQYF. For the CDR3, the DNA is TGTGCCAGCAGTTCCGAGGCAGGGGGGGGGACCCAGTACTTC.

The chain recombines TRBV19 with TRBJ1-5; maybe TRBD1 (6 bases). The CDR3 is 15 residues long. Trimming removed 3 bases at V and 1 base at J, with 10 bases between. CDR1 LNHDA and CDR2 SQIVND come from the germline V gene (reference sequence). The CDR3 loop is CASSIGQGSNQPQHF. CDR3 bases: TGTGCCAGTAGTATCGGTCAGGGGAGCAATCAGCCCCAGCATTTT. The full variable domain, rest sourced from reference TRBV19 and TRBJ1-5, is DGGITQSPKYLFRKEGQNVTLSCEQNLNHDAMYWYRQDPGQGLRLIYYSQIVNDFQKGDIAEGYSVSREKKESFPLTVTSAQKNPTAFYLCASSIGQGSNQPQHFGDGTRLSIL.

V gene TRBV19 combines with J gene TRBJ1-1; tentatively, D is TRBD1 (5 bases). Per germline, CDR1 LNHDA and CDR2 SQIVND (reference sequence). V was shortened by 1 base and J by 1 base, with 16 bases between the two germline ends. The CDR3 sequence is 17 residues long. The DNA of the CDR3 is TGTGCCAGTAGTATAGGGTGGGGATTAGGGGAGAACACTGAAGCTTTCTTT. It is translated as CASSIGWGLGENTEAFF.